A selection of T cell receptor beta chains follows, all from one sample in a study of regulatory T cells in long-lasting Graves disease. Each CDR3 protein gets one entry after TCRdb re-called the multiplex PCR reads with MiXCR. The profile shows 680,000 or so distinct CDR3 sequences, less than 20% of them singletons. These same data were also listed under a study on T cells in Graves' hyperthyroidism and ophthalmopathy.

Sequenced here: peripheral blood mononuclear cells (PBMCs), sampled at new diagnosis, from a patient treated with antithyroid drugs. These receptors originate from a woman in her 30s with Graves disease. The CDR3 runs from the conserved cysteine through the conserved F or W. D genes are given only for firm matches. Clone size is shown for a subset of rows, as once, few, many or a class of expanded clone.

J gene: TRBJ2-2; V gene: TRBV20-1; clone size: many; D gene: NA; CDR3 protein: CSARFEEDTGELFF; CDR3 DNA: TGCAGTGCTAGGTTTGAAGAAGACACCGGGGAGCTGTTTTTT
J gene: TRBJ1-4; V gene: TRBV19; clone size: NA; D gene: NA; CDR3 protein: CASAPDRQATNEKLFF; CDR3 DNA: TGTGCCAGTGCCCCCGACAGACAAGCGACTAATGAAAAACTGTTTTTT
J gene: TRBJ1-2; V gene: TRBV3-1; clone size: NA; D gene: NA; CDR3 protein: CASSREGLGTNYGYTF; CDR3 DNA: TGTGCCAGCAGCCGGGAAGGTTTAGGGACTAACTATGGCTACACCTTC
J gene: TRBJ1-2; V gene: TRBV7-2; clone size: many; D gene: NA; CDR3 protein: CASSTPTNYGYTF; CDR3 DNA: TGTGCCAGCAGCACACCAACTAACTATGGCTACACCTTC
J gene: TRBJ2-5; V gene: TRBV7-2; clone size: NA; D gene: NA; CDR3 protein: CASSTGWPEGETQYF; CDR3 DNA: TGTGCCAGCAGCACCGGATGGCCCGAGGGGGAGACCCAGTACTTC
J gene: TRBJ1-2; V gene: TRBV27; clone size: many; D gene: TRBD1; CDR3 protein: CASSMATGGVYGYTF; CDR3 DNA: TGTGCCAGCAGTATGGCGACAGGGGGCGTCTATGGCTACACCTTC
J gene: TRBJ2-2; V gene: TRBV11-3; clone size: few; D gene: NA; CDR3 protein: CASSLDWGGELFF; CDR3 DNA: TGTGCCAGCAGCCTCGACTGGGGCGGGGAGCTGTTTTTT
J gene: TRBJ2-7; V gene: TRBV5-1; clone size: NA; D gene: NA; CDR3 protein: CASSLGGTVGYEQYF; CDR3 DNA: TGCGCCAGCAGCTTGGGGGGGACTGTAGGCTACGAGCAGTACTTC
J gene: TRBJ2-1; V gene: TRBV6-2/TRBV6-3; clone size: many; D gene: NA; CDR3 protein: CASSEYGHQFF; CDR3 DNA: TGTGCCAGCAGTGAATACGGTCACCAGTTCTTC
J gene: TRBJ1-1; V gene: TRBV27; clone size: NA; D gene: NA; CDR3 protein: CASRYTRGRRTEAFF; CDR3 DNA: TGTGCCAGCAGATATACCAGGGGTCGGAGGACTGAAGCTTTCTTT
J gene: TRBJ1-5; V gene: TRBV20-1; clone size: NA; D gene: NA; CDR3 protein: CSARDRLGGSNQPQHF; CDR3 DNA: TGCAGTGCTAGAGACCGCCTGGGGGGAAGCAATCAGCCCCAGCATTTT
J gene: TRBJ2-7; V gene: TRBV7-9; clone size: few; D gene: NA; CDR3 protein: CASSLRGGGAGEQYF; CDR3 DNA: TGTGCCAGCAGCCTACGGGGTGGGGGGGCTGGAGAGCAGTACTTC
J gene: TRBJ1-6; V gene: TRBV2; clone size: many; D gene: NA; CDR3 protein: CASITLVSAPLHF; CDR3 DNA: TGTGCCAGCATTACTCTAGTGTCGGCACCCCTCCACTTT
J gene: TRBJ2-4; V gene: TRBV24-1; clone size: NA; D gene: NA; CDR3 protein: CATSDPTGDIQYF; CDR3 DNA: TGTGCCACCAGTGATCCCACTGGGGACATTCAGTACTTC
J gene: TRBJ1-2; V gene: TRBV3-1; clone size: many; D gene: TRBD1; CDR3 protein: CASSPTGIRGYTF; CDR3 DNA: TGTGCCAGCAGCCCGACAGGGATCCGTGGCTACACCTTC
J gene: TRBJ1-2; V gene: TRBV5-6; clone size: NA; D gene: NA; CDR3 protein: CASRPYSERAFIYGYTF; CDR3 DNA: TGTGCCAGCAGGCCCTATTCGGAGAGAGCCTTCATCTATGGCTACACCTTC
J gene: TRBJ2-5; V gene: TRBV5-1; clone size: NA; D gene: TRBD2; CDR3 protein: CASSFGGTSGRETQYF; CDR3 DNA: TGCGCCAGCAGCTTTGGCGGGACTAGCGGGAGGGAGACCCAGTACTTC
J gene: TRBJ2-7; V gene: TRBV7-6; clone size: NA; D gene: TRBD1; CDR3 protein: CASSLGGQGVSEQYF; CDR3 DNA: TGTGCCAGCAGCTTAGGGGGACAGGGGGTTAGCGAGCAGTACTTC
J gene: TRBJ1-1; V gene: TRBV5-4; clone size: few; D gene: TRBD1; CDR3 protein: CASSSDRRLMNTEAFF; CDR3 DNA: TGTGCCAGCAGCTCGGACAGGAGACTTATGAACACTGAAGCTTTCTTT
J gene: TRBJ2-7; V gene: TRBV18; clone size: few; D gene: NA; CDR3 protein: CASSPPTSSYEQYF; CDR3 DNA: TGTGCCAGCTCACCGCCGACTAGCTCCTACGAGCAGTACTTC
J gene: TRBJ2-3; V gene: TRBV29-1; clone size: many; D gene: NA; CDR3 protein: CSVVQGLTDTQYF; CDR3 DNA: TGCAGCGTTGTTCAGGGGCTTACAGATACGCAGTATTTT
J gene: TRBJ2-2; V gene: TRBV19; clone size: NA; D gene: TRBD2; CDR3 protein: CASSQRVSGISFGTGELFF; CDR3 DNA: TGTGCCAGTAGTCAAAGGGTTAGCGGGATATCTTTTGGCACCGGGGAGCTGTTTTTT
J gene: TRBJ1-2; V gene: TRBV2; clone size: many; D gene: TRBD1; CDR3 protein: CASRELRGIYGYTF; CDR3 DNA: TGTGCCAGCAGAGAGCTCAGGGGGATCTATGGCTACACCTTC
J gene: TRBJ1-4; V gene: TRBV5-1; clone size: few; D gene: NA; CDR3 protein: CASSLGLGPRGEKLFF; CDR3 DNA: TGCGCCAGCAGCCTGGGCCTGGGACCCCGGGGGGAAAAACTGTTTTTT
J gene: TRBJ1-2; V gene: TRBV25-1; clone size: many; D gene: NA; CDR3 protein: CASTSGPSNYGYTF; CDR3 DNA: TGTGCCAGCACCTCCGGGCCCTCTAACTATGGCTACACCTTC
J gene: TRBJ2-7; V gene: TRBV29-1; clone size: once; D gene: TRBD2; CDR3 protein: CSVSSPGLAGARAYEQYF; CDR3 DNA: TGCAGCGTTTCCTCCCCGGGACTAGCGGGAGCTCGGGCCTACGAGCAGTACTTC
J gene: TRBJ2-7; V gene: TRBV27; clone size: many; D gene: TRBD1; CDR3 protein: CASSSEGTGWYEQYF; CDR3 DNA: TGTGCCAGCAGTTCGGAAGGGACAGGGTGGTACGAGCAGTACTTC
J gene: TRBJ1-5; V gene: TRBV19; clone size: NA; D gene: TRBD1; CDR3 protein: CASSIAPGQNNQPQHF; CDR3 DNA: TGTGCCAGTAGTATAGCGCCGGGACAGAACAATCAGCCCCAGCATTTT
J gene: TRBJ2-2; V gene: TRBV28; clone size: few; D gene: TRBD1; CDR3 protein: CASSDRPGQGNAGELFF; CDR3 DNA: TGTGCCAGCAGCGATCGTCCGGGACAGGGAAACGCCGGGGAGCTGTTTTTT
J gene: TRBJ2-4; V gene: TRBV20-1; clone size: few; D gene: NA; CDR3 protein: CSARKGPNLVDIQYF; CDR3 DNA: TGCAGTGCTAGAAAGGGACCGAACCTGGTGGACATTCAGTACTTC
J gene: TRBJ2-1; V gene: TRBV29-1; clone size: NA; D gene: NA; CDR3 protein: CSVVGEASSYNEQFF; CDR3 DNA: TGCAGCGTGGTGGGAGAAGCGAGCTCCTACAATGAGCAGTTCTTC
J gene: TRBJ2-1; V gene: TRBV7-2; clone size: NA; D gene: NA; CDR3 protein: CASSLFGGYNEQFF; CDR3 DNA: TGTGCCAGCAGCTTGTTCGGCGGCTACAATGAGCAGTTCTTC
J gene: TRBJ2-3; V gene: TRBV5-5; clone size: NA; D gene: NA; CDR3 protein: CASSLRPPSDTQYF; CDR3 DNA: TGTGCCAGCAGCTTGAGGCCCCCTTCGGATACGCAGTATTTT
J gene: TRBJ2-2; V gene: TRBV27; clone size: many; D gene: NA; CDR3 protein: CASSPSHPGDTGELFF; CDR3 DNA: TGTGCCAGCAGTCCAAGCCACCCGGGGGATACCGGGGAGCTGTTTTTT
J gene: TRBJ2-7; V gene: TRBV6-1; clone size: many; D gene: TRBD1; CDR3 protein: CASLRQGESREQYF; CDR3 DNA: TGTGCCAGCCTTCGACAGGGGGAATCTCGCGAGCAGTACTTC
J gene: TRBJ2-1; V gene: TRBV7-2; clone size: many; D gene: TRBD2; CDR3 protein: CASSLEILAGNEQFF; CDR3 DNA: TGTGCCAGCAGCTTAGAGATTCTAGCGGGGAATGAGCAGTTCTTC
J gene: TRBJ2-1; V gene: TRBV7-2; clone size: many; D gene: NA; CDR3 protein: CASSLGRVYEQFF; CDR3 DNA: TGTGCCAGCAGCTTAGGACGAGTGTATGAGCAGTTCTTC
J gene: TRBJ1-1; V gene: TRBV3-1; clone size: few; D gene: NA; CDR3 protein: CASSQLGGLDTEAFF; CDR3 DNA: TGTGCCAGCAGCCAACTAGGGGGTTTAGACACTGAAGCTTTCTTT
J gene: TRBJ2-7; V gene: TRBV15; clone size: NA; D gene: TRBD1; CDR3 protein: CATSRDPGTGYYEQYF; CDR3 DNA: TGTGCCACCAGCAGAGATCCCGGGACAGGGTACTACGAGCAGTACTTC
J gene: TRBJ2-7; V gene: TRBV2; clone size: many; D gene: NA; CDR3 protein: CASSELQQYEQYF; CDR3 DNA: TGTGCCAGCAGTGAATTACAGCAATACGAGCAGTACTTC
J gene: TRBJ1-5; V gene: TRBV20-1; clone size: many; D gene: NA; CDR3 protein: CSAIRSDSNQPQHF; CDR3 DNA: TGCAGTGCTATAAGGTCAGATAGCAATCAGCCCCAGCATTTT
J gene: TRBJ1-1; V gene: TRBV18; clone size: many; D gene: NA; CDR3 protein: CASSPDWGGTEAFF; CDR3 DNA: TGTGCCAGCTCGCCAGACTGGGGGGGCACTGAAGCTTTCTTT
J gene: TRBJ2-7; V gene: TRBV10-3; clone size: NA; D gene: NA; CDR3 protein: CAISESSPEQYF; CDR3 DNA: TGTGCCATCAGTGAGAGCAGCCCCGAGCAGTACTTC
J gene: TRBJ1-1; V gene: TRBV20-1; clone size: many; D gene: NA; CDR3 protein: CSVDGTLSTEAFF; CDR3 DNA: TGCAGTGTCGACGGTACCCTTAGCACTGAAGCTTTCTTT
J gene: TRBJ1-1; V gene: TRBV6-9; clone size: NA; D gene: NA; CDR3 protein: CASSQTGSGKRAFF; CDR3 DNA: TGCGCCAGCAGTCAAACAGGGAGCGGGAAGAGAGCTTTCTTT
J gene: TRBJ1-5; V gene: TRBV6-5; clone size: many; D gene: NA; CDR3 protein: CASSSFSSRGNQPQHF; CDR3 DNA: TGTGCCAGCAGTTCGTTCAGTTCACGGGGCAATCAGCCCCAGCATTTT
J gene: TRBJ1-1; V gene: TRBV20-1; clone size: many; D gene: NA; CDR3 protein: CSARDPHGGNTEAFF; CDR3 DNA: TGCAGTGCTAGGGACCCCCACGGTGGAAACACTGAAGCTTTCTTT
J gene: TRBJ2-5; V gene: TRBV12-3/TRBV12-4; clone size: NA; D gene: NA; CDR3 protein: CASSLFPAEETQYF; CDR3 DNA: TGTGCCAGCAGTTTATTTCCAGCGGAAGAGACCCAGTACTTC
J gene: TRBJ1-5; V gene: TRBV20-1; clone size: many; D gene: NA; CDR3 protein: CSAAGTGRLSNQPQHF; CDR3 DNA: TGCAGTGCTGCCGGGACCGGTCGGCTTAGCAATCAGCCCCAGCATTTT
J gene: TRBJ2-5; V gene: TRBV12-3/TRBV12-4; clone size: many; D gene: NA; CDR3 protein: CASTKFGQETQYF; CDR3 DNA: TGTGCCAGCACGAAATTCGGGCAAGAGACCCAGTACTTC